This is a list of T cell receptor beta chains from one sample in a study of OX40 agonist ivuxolimab in advanced cancers. The repertoire was sequenced with immunoSEQ multiplex PCR; TCRdb's copy has only in-frame clones and lacks some. The sample records about 42,000 clones, around 91% being singletons. The sequenced sample was CD4+ or CD8+ T cells sorted from blood, obtained in a trial of the OX40 agonist ivuxolimab. Every receptor here comes from an adult with an advanced solid tumor such as melanoma, head and neck, liver or kidney cancer. Both conserved end residues are part of each CDR3. The D gene is left open where the match is weak. Expanded clones are given a class, and other clones once, few, many or no size at all.

J	D	size	V	CDR3	DNA
TRBJ2-2	TRBD1	-	TRBV18	CASSQGQITGELFF	TGTGCCAGCTCACAGGGACAGATCACCGGGGAGCTGTTTTTT
TRBJ1-2	TRBD1	-	TRBV5-8	CASSKVRDSKEVGYTF	TGTGCCAGCAGCAAGGTCCGGGACAGCAAGGAGGTCGGCTACACCTTC
TRBJ2-5	-	-	TRBV6-6	CASCPKDSGKETQYF	TGTGCCAGTTGTCCCAAGGACAGTGGCAAAGAGACCCAGTACTTC
TRBJ1-1	TRBD1	-	TRBV6-1	CASSRDRWENTEAFF	TGTGCCAGCAGTCGGGACAGGTGGGAGAACACTGAAGCTTTCTTT
TRBJ1-5	-	-	TRBV2	CASSEIDSNQPQHF	TGTGCCAGCAGTGAGATCGATAGCAATCAGCCCCAGCATTTT
TRBJ2-1	TRBD2	-	TRBV5-4	CATTPGLYDNEQFF	TGTGCCACCACACCGGGACTATATGACAATGAGCAGTTCTTC
TRBJ1-1	TRBD1	-	TRBV19	CASSGTGVGTEAFF	TGTGCCAGTAGTGGGACAGGGGTTGGCACTGAAGCTTTCTTT
TRBJ1-1	TRBD1	-	TRBV7-9	CASSFLPLTTGSHPEAFF	TGTGCCAGCAGCTTTCTGCCCCTAACGACAGGGTCCCACCCTGAAGCTTTCTTT
TRBJ1-2	TRBD1	-	TRBV5-4	CASSSQTGGYGYTF	TGTGCCAGCAGCTCCCAGACAGGGGGGTATGGCTACACCTTC
TRBJ1-2	-	-	TRBV4-3	CASSQDGGYTF	TGCGCCAGCAGCCAAGACGGTGGCTACACCTTC
TRBJ2-2	-	once	TRBV7-9	CASSLEGPATGELFF	TGTGCCAGCAGCTTAGAGGGACCTGCCACCGGGGAGCTGTTTTTT
TRBJ2-1	TRBD2	-	TRBV19	CASSTPSGRNNEQFF	TGTGCCAGTAGTACCCCTAGCGGGAGGAATAATGAGCAGTTCTTC
TRBJ2-1	-	-	TRBV7-2	CASSHPLLATGQFF	TGTGCCAGCAGCCACCCCCTCCTAGCGACCGGGCAGTTCTTC
TRBJ2-1	-	-	TRBV2	CASSEPNPNEQFF	TGTGCCAGCAGTGAGCCTAACCCCAATGAGCAGTTCTTC
TRBJ1-1	TRBD1	few	TRBV29-1	CSVGKQGAEAFF	TGCAGCGTGGGTAAGCAGGGGGCTGAAGCTTTCTTT
TRBJ1-2	-	few	TRBV5-5	CASRGGVGDSYTF	TGTGCCAGCAGAGGAGGGGTAGGGGACAGCTACACCTTC
TRBJ1-6	-	-	TRBV5-8	CASSLQANSPLHF	TGTGCCAGCAGCTTGCAGGCTAATTCACCCCTCCACTTT